The 14 T cell receptor beta chains reported below all come from one sample, sequenced in a study of blood T cell repertoires in COVID-19 (TCRdb year 2020). Libraries were built with the immunoSEQ multiplex PCR assay. TCRdb holds this immuneACCESS table with in-frame rearrangements only. Some clones are missing; in checked studies, unresolved V genes explain under half, and the rest has no known cause. In all, the sample holds fewer than 300,000 clones, and 70% to 90% of those were seen once. Together, the top ten hold 1% to 1.5% of the sample. Sequenced: PBMCs or T cells enriched from blood (not recorded which). The receptors stem from a woman aged 40-49 years with acute COVID-19.

At least ten counts were recorded for this clone. The V and J genes are TRBV24-1 and TRBJ1-2; D remains unclear. The CDR3 contains 14 residues. V was pared by 4 bases and J by 2 bases, with 10 bases between. CDR1 is KGHDR and CDR2 is SFDVKD in the germline V gene. The CDR3 sequence is CATSDMTTNYGYTF. In DNA form, the CDR3 reads TGTGCCACCAGTGACATGACAACCAACTATGGCTACACCTTC.

The CDR3 protein is CAIQRETLRRAMSYTF. CDR3 nucleotide sequence: TGTGCCATACAACGAGAAACCTTGAGGAGGGCTATGAGCTACACCTTC. The chain couples TRBV10-3 to TRBJ1-2; D unclear. The CDR3 is 16 amino acids. With 9 bases removed from V and 9 bases from J, the gap between germline ends came to 29 bases. CDR1 and CDR2 from the germline V gene are ENHRY and SYGVKD.

V gene TRBV12-5 combines with J gene TRBJ2-7; 8 nucleotides align to TRBD2. Trimming removed 6 bases from V and 1 base from J; junction bases left unmatched: 8. Germline CDR1 and CDR2: LGHNT and FRNRAP. There are 15 residues in the CDR3. Here the CDR3 DNA reads TGTGCTAGTGGGCCGGGAGGGCCAGGGTCCTACGAGCAGTACGTC. Protein product: CASGPGGPGSYEQYV.

This chain uses TRBV25-1 with TRBJ1-4; TRBD1 matches at 8 bases. Germline lookup yields CDR1 MGHDK and CDR2 SYGVNS. Trimming removed 8 bases from V and 7 bases from J; junction bases left unmatched: 9. The CDR3 is 14 amino acids. This CDR3 reads CASGEGDRSEKLFF. The CDR3 nucleotides are TGTGCCAGCGGGGAAGGGGACAGGAGTGAAAAACTGTTTTTT.

The chain joins TRBV7-8 to TRBJ2-7; the match to TRBD2 covers 14 bases. J was trimmed by 6 bases and V by 4 bases; bases with no gene match: 11. CDR3 size: 17 residues. Germline loops: CDR1 SGHVS, CDR2 FQNEAQ. The CDR3 nucleotides read TGTGCCAGCAGCTCCAGGGCTCCGGGACTAGCGGGAGCCGAGCAGTACGTC. Translation gives CASSSRAPGLAGAEQYV.

CDR3 in amino acids: CASSPGTSGSNEQFF. CDR3 DNA sequence: TGTGCCAGCAGCCCTGGGACTAGCGGGAGCAATGAGCAGTTCTTC. The rearrangement links TRBV11-3 to TRBJ2-1, with TRBD2 identical over 14 bases. The CDR3 spans 15 residues. Germline CDR1 is SGHNT and CDR2 is YENEEA. V lost 5 bases to trimming and J lost 6 bases; unmatched junction nucleotides: 3.

The chain joins TRBV4-3 to TRBJ1-1; 7 bases align to TRBD1. V dropped 4 bases and J dropped 5; count of bases not matched to a gene: 7. Germline CDR1 LGHNA, CDR2 YSLEER. This CDR3 has 14 amino acids. The CDR3 loop reads CASSRQGMETEAFF. For the CDR3, the DNA is TGCGCCAGCAGCCGACAGGGAATGGAAACTGAAGCTTTCTTT.

The chain uses TRBV10-3 and TRBJ1-5, with D perhaps matching TRBD1 (6 bases). V was cut by 6 bases and J by 0 bases, with 18 bases left in between. Germline V CDR1 and CDR2: ENHRY, SYGVKD. This CDR3 comprises 17 residues. CDR3 sequence reads: CAIRDGRDTLSNQPQHF. CDR3 nucleotide sequence: TGTGCCATCAGAGACGGCCGGGACACCCTTAGCAATCAGCCCCAGCATTTT.

The chain employs TRBV5-6 and TRBJ1-2; TRBD1 matches at 7 bases. With 4 bases clipped from V and 0 bases from J, the junction kept 9 bases outside the gene matches. Germline assignment: CDR1 SGHDT and CDR2 YYEEEE. The CDR3 runs to 16 residues. CDR3 sequence: CASSPDRGTANYGYTF. For the CDR3, the DNA is TGTGCCAGCAGCCCGGACCGGGGGACAGCTAACTATGGCTACACCTTC.

The V gene is TRBV11-2, the J gene TRBJ2-1; TRBD2 aligns across 10 bases. J lost 8 bases, V lost 2 bases, and 3 bases had no gene match. Germline values: CDR1 SGHAT, CDR2 FQNNGV. CDR3 length: 14 amino acids. This chain's CDR3 is CASSLSLAGDEQFF. CDR3 bases: TGTGCCAGCAGCTTATCGCTAGCGGGGGATGAGCAGTTCTTC.

The chain recombines TRBV28 with TRBJ2-7; TRBD1 might be the D (6 bases). Germline CDR1 and CDR2: MDHEN and SYDVKM. V lost 1 base to trimming and J lost 10 bases, with 14 bases between them. This CDR3 contains 13 residues. The CDR3 DNA sequence: TGTGCCAGCAGTTTATCTCTGGACAGAAACCAGTACTTC. Protein sequence: CASSLSLDRNQYF.

This chain connects TRBV27 to TRBJ2-7; 11 bases align to TRBD2. Looked up from germline, CDR1 is MNHEY and CDR2 is SMNVEV (reference sequence). V shed 6 bases, J shed 4 bases, and the junction held 11 bases outside the gene matches. The CDR3 consists of 16 residues. The CDR3 loop reads CASRRVGLAEPYEQYV. The CDR3 coding sequence is TGTGCCAGCAGAAGAGTGGGACTAGCGGAACCTTACGAGCAGTACGTC.

V usage is TRBV6-2 or TRBV6-3 and J usage is TRBJ2-5, with 9 bases identical to TRBD1. Germline-derived CDR1 and CDR2 are MNHEY and SVGEGT. This CDR3 spans 17 amino acids. Unmatched junction bases numbered 7, after V lost 1 base and J lost 1 base. CDR3 region: CASSYWTGALGQETQYF. DNA of the CDR3: TGTGCCAGCAGTTACTGGACAGGGGCGTTAGGCCAAGAGACCCAGTACTTC.

The rearrangement joins TRBV4-3 to TRBJ2-2, with D perhaps TRBD1 (5 bases). This CDR3 is 14 amino acids long. Trimming removed 2 bases from V and 7 bases from J, with 11 bases in between. Germline CDR1 and CDR2: LGHNA and YSLEER. Written as DNA, the CDR3 is TGCGCCAGCAGCCAACCCGACAGAATCGGGGAGCTGTTTTTT. This translates into CASSQPDRIGELFF.